This section outlines one TCR beta chain sequence together with its context. Its antigen is not known. One entry per CDR3 protein results from TCRdb running MiXCR on the 5' RACE reads. The sample lists 340,000 or so distinct CDR3 sequences; around 15% were seen once. This entry is derived from a study of CD8 T cells in ankylosing spondylitis. CDR1 is SGHAT, CDR2 FQNNGV, per germline. The ends lost 3 bases at V and 4 bases at J; junction bases unmatched: 6. The CDR3 contains 17 residues. Findings and limits, study-wide: Reportedly, disease-linked clones are significantly enriched in ankylosing spondylitis patients' matched synovial fluid. Prior work had noted some motif variants in reactive arthritis blood and synovial fluid.

The sequence was obtained from a male donor with ankylosing spondylitis or in good health (not recorded which). The sequenced sample consisted of blood, either unsorted or a sorted T cell fraction (not recorded which). V usage is TRBV11-2 and J usage is TRBJ2-5; TRBD2 agrees at 15 bases. CDR3 coding DNA: TGTGCCAGCAGCTTTTTGGGACTAGCGGGGGGTGGAGAGACCCAGTACTTC. Its translation: CASSFLGLAGGGETQYF.